This T cell receptor beta chain emerged from a study of T cell changes during pregnancy in multiple sclerosis. Produced via immunoSEQ multiplex PCR; TCRdb's table is partial and in-frame only. Found here are some 110,000 clones, under 95% of them singletons; the top ten hold approximately 1.6%. This clone came up a few times. Trimming shortened V by 2 bases and J by 11 bases, and 21 bases separated the two germline ends. This CDR3 has 15 amino acids. In germline, CDR1 is SEHNR, CDR2 FQNEAQ (reference sequence). The chain carries TRBV7-9 and TRBJ1-1; D possibly corresponds to TRBD1 (6 bases). The clonotype was recovered from a female donor with multiple sclerosis, enrolled in a pregnancy study. The specimen comprised peripheral blood, sampled after pregnancy. The CDR3 here is CASSLTLGQGIDAFF. In nucleotides, the CDR3 is TGTGCCAGCAGCTTAACGTTAGGGCAGGGGATAGATGCTTTCTTT. The full variable domain, with the rest looked up from reference TRBV7-9 and TRBJ1-1, is DTGVSQNPRHKITKRGQNVTFRCDPISEHNRLYWYRQTLGQGPEFLTYFQNEAQLEKSRLLSDRFSAERPKGSFSTLEIQRTEQGDSAMYLCASSLTLGQGIDAFFGQGTRLTVV.